Listed below are T cell receptor beta chains from one sample, sequenced in a study of blood T cell repertoires in COVID-19. TCRdb's table, derived via immunoSEQ multiplex PCR, lists solely in-frame clones and lacks some. The sample includes 160,000 or so clones, 78% seen only once; the top ten take around 13%. Sample: peripheral blood. The receptor set was obtained from a woman over 75 with acute or convalescent COVID-19. Each CDR3 is given with its conserved first and last residue. The D gene is left open where the match is weak. Some rows mark clone size as missing; the rest say once, few, many or name a class of expanded clone.

V	J	size	D	CDR3	DNA
TRBV11-1	TRBJ1-1	few	TRBD1	CASSFPGTDTEAFF	TGTGCCAGCAGCTTCCCCGGGACAGATACTGAAGCTTTCTTT
TRBV4-1	TRBJ1-1	-	-	CASSQPGQPGDTEAFF	TGCGCCAGCAGCCAACCGGGACAACCTGGGGACACTGAAGCTTTCTTT
TRBV6-2/TRBV6-3	TRBJ2-5	-	TRBD2	CASSYFLAGETQYF	TGTGCCAGCAGTTACTTTCTAGCGGGAGAGACCCAGTACTTC
TRBV6-6	TRBJ1-1	few	-	CASSYNGRGNTEAFF	TGTGCCAGCAGTTACAACGGCAGAGGCAACACTGAAGCTTTCTTT
TRBV7-9	TRBJ2-7	-	-	CASSLRGGEQYF	TGTGCCAGCAGCTTAAGGGGCGGCGAGCAGTACTTC
TRBV5-1	TRBJ2-3	-	-	CASSSAGQSTDTQYF	TGCGCCAGCAGCTCGGCGGGACAGAGCACAGATACGCAGTATTTT
TRBV7-8	TRBJ1-1	-	-	CASSPLANTEAFF	TGTGCCAGCAGCCCGTTAGCGAACACTGAAGCTTTCTTT
TRBV5-1	TRBJ1-5	once	TRBD1	CASSLEGAYGQPQHF	TGCGCCAGCAGCTTGGAGGGGGCGTATGGACAGCCCCAGCATTTT
TRBV5-1	TRBJ1-4	once	TRBD1	CASSFGQGGEKLFF	TGCGCCAGCAGCTTCGGACAGGGAGGTGAAAAACTGTTTTTT
TRBV27	TRBJ1-2	few	TRBD1	CASSPLDRGRTYGYTF	TGTGCCAGCAGTCCCTTAGACAGGGGGCGGACCTATGGCTACACCTTC
TRBV18	TRBJ1-5	-	TRBD1	CASSTTGTGGNQPQHF	TGTGCCAGCTCAACTACAGGGACAGGAGGCAATCAGCCCCAGCATTTT
TRBV6-6	TRBJ2-1	-	-	CASSYEKTAGAQFF	TGTGCCAGCAGTTACGAAAAAACGGCTGGGGCGCAGTTCTTC
TRBV28	TRBJ1-6	-	-	CASSFEGQQLTAPLHF	TGTGCCAGCAGTTTCGAGGGTCAGCAACTAACTGCACCCCTCCACTTT
TRBV6-1	TRBJ1-4	-	-	CASSDPAGGEGEKLFF	TGTGCCAGCAGTGACCCCGCGGGGGGGGAAGGTGAAAAACTGTTTTTT
TRBV30	TRBJ1-6	few	TRBD1	CAWSVTTGGNSPLHF	TGTGCCTGGAGTGTAACTACAGGGGGAAATTCACCCCTCCACTTT
TRBV9	TRBJ2-5	-	TRBD1	CASSSRTGQETQYF	TGTGCCAGCAGCTCCCGGACAGGGCAAGAGACCCAGTACTTC
TRBV11-1	TRBJ2-5	-	-	CASTLPTEDQETQYF	TGTGCCAGCACCCTACCGACGGAGGACCAAGAGACCCAGTACTTC